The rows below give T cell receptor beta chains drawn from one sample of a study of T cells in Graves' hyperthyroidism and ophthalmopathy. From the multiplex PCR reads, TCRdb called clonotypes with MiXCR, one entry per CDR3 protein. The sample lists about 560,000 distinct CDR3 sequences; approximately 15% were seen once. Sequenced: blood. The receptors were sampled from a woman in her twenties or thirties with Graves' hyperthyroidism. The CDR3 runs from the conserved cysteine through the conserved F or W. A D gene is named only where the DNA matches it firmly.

CDR3 protein: CASSLGGQGVYNEQFF
V gene: TRBV7-9
J gene: TRBJ2-1
D gene: TRBD1

CDR3 protein: CASSRGKGLAGAGELFF
V gene: TRBV12-3/TRBV12-4
J gene: TRBJ2-2
D gene: TRBD2

CDR3 protein: CASSPIAGVGTDTQYF
V gene: TRBV5-8
J gene: TRBJ2-3
D gene: TRBD2

CDR3 protein: CSATAGGTTGELFF
V gene: TRBV20-1
J gene: TRBJ2-2
D gene: TRBD2

CDR3 protein: CASSRPSRFIEQFF
V gene: TRBV28
J gene: TRBJ2-1
D gene: .

CDR3 protein: CATGEGEQYF
V gene: TRBV10-3
J gene: TRBJ2-7
D gene: TRBD2

CDR3 protein: CASSLRVTETQYF
V gene: TRBV12-3/TRBV12-4
J gene: TRBJ2-5
D gene: .

CDR3 protein: CASSLLRTSDRYEQYF
V gene: TRBV12-3/TRBV12-4
J gene: TRBJ2-7
D gene: TRBD2

CDR3 protein: CSARPTRDQPQHF
V gene: TRBV20-1
J gene: TRBJ1-5
D gene: .

CDR3 protein: CASKLAVSYDEQFF
V gene: TRBV12-3/TRBV12-4
J gene: TRBJ2-1
D gene: TRBD2

CDR3 protein: CASSRDEGSTEAFF
V gene: TRBV4-1
J gene: TRBJ1-1
D gene: .

CDR3 protein: CASSQGGTSNEKLFF
V gene: TRBV14
J gene: TRBJ1-4
D gene: .

CDR3 protein: CASSPSRHGADTQYF
V gene: TRBV11-2
J gene: TRBJ2-3
D gene: .

CDR3 protein: CASSRDGTGQETQYF
V gene: TRBV5-1
J gene: TRBJ2-5
D gene: TRBD1

CDR3 protein: CACRQDRADTQYF
V gene: TRBV30
J gene: TRBJ2-3
D gene: .

CDR3 protein: CASGPGGVNEQFF
V gene: TRBV25-1
J gene: TRBJ2-1
D gene: TRBD1

CDR3 protein: CASSPISRLNTEAFF
V gene: TRBV4-1
J gene: TRBJ1-1
D gene: .

CDR3 protein: CASRTWGRSATNEKLFF
V gene: TRBV6-2/TRBV6-3
J gene: TRBJ1-4
D gene: .

CDR3 protein: CASSARGLRARNTIYF
V gene: TRBV10-1
J gene: TRBJ1-3
D gene: .

CDR3 protein: CASSRHSYQETQYF
V gene: TRBV12-3/TRBV12-4
J gene: TRBJ2-5
D gene: .

CDR3 protein: CSAYGTSGSGEQYF
V gene: TRBV20-1
J gene: TRBJ2-7
D gene: TRBD2

CDR3 protein: CASSLGARDTEAFF
V gene: TRBV28
J gene: TRBJ1-1
D gene: .

CDR3 protein: CASSRRSQGTGANVLTF
V gene: TRBV3-1
J gene: TRBJ2-6
D gene: .

CDR3 protein: CSATGTDFHSAYEQYF
V gene: TRBV20-1
J gene: TRBJ2-7
D gene: TRBD1

CDR3 protein: CSATGLAGEDGELFF
V gene: TRBV20-1
J gene: TRBJ2-2
D gene: TRBD2

CDR3 protein: CSGSDSGGGLYNEQFF
V gene: TRBV20-1
J gene: TRBJ2-1
D gene: .

CDR3 protein: CASSVLAGMGEQYF
V gene: TRBV2
J gene: TRBJ2-7
D gene: TRBD2

CDR3 protein: CASSPPLAGGTYNEQLF
V gene: TRBV18
J gene: TRBJ2-1
D gene: TRBD2

CDR3 protein: CASNRLSVPSTDTQYF
V gene: TRBV6-1
J gene: TRBJ2-3
D gene: .